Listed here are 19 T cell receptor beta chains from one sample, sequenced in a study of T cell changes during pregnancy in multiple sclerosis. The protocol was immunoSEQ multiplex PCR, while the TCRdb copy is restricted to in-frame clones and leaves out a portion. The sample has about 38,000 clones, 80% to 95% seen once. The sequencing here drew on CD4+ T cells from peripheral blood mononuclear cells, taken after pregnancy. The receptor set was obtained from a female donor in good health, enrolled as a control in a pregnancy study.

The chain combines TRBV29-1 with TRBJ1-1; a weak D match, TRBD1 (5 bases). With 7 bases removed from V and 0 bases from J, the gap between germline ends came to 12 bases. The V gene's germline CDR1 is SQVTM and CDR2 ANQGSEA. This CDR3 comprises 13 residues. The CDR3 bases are TGCAGCGGGGTTCAGGGCATGAACACTGAAGCTTTCTTT. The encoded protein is CSGVQGMNTEAFF.

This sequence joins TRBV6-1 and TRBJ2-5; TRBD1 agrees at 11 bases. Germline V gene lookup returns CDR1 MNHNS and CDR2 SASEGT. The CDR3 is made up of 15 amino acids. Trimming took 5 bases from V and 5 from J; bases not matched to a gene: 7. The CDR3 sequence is CASSLVDRGQETQYF. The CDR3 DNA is TGTGCCAGCAGTCTAGTGGACAGGGGGCAGGAGACCCAGTACTTC.

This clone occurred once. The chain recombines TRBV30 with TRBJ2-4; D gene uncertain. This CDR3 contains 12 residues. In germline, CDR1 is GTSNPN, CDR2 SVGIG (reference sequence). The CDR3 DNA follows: TGTGCATGGGAACTAGCCAAAAACATTCAGTACTTC. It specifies CAWELAKNIQYF.

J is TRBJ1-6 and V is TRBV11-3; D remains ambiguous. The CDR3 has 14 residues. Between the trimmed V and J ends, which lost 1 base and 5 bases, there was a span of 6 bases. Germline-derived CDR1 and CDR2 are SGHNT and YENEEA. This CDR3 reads CASSLVADNSPLHF. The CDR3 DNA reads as TGTGCCAGCAGCTTAGTGGCGGATAATTCACCCCTCCACTTT.

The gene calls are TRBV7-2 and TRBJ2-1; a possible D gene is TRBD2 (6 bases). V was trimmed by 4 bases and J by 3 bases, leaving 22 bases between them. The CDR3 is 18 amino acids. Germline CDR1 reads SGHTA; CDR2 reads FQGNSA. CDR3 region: CASSSKPSRGANYNEQFF. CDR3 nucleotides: TGTGCCAGCAGCTCGAAACCCTCCCGCGGGGCAAACTACAATGAGCAGTTCTTC.

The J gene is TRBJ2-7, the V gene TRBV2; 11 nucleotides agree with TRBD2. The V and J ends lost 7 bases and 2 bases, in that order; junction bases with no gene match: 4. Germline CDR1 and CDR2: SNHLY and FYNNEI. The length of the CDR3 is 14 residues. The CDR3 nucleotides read TGTGCCAGCAAACTAGCGGGGGAAACCTACGAGCAGTACTTC. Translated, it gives CASKLAGETYEQYF.

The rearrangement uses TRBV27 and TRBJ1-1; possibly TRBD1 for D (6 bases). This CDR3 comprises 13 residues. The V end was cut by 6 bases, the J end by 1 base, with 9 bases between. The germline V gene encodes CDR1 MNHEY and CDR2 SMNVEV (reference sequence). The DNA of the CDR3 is TGTGCCAGCAGCAGGACAGCGAACACTGAAGCTTTCTTT. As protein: CASSRTANTEAFF.

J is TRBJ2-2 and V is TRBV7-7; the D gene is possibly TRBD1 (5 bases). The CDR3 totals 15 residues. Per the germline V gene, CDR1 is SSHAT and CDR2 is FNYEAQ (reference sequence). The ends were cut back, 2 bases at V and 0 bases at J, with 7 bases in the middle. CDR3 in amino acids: CASSLLGANTGELFF. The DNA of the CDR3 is TGTGCCAGCAGCTTACTAGGGGCGAACACCGGGGAGCTGTTTTTT.

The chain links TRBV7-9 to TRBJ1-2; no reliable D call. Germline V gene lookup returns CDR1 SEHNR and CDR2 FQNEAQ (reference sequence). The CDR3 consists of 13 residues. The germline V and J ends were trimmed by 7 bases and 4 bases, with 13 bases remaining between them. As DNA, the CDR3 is TGTGCCAGCACCCGCGGGGTAGGCTATGGCTACACCTTC. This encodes CASTRGVGYGYTF.

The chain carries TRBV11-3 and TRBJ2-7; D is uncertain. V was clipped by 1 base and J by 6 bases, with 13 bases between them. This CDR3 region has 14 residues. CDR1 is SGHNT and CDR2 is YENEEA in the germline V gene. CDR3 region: CASSLGPPTVEQYF. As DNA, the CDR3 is TGTGCCAGCAGCTTAGGTCCGCCTACTGTCGAGCAGTACTTC.

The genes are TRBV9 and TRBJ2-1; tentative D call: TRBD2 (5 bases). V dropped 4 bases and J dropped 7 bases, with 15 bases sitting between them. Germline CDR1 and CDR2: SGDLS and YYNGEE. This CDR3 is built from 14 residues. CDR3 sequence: CASSPRTVGNEQFF. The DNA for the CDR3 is TGTGCCAGCAGCCCCAGGACTGTAGGTAATGAGCAGTTCTTC. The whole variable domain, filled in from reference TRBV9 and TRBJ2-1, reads DSGVTQTPKHLITATGQRVTLRCSPRSGDLSVYWYQQSLDQGLQFLIQYYNGEERAKGNILERFSAQQFPDLHSELNLSSLELGDSALYFCASSPRTVGNEQFFGPGTRLTVL.

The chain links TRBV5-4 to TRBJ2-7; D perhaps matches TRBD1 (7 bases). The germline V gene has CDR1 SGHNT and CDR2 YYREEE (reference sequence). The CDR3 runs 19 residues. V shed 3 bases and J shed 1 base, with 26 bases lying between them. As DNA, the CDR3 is TGTGCCAGCAGCTCGTTCCGGGACGGACAGGAGGGCCTATCCTACGAGCAGTACTTC. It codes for CASSSFRDGQEGLSYEQYF.

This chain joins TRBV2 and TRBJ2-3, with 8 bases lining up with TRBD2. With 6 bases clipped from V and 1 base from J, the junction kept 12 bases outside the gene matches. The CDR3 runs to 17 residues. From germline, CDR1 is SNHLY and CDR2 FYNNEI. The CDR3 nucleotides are TGTGCCAGCAGGAAGGGGACTCTAGCGGGCCGCACAGATACGCAGTATTTT. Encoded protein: CASRKGTLAGRTDTQYF.

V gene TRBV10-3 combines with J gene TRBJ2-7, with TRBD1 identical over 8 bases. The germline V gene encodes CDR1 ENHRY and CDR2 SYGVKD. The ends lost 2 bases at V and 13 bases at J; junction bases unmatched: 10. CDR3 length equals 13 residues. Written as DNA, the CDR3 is TGTGCCATCAGTGAGACGGAATCCGGGACAGGATACTTC. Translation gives CAISETESGTGYF.

CDR3 nucleotide sequence: TGCGCCAGCAGTGGGGGACAGGGCTCCTACGAGCAGTACTTC. Amino acids: CASSGGQGSYEQYF. The V gene is TRBV10-1, the J gene TRBJ2-7; the match to TRBD1 covers 9 bases. The germline CDR1 and CDR2 sequences are WNHNN and SYGVQD (reference sequence). The CDR3 consists of 14 residues. Unmatched junction bases numbered 1, after V lost 4 bases and J lost 0 bases.

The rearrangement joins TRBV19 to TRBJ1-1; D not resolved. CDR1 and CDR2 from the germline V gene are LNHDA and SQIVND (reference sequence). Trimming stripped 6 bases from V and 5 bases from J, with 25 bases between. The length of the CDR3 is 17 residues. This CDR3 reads CASSYHGPGGMGTEAFF. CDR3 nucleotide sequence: TGTGCCAGTAGCTACCACGGGCCCGGAGGGATGGGTACTGAAGCTTTCTTT. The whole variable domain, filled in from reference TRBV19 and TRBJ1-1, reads DGGITQSPKYLFRKEGQNVTLSCEQNLNHDAMYWYRQDPGQGLRLIYYSQIVNDFQKGDIAEGYSVSREKKESFPLTVTSAQKNPTAFYLCASSYHGPGGMGTEAFFGQGTRLTVV.

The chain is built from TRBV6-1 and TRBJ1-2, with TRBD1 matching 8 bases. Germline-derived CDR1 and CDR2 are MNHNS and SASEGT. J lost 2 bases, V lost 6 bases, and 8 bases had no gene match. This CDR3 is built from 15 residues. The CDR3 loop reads CASSRGTGSNYGYTF. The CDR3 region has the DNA TGTGCCAGCAGCCGAGGGACAGGTTCCAACTATGGCTACACCTTC.

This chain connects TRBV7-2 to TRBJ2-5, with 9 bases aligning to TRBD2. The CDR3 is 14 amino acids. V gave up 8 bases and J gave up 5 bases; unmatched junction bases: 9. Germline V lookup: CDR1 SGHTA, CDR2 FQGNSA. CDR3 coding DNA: TGTGCCAGCCTCCGGGCGGGGGGGCCGGAGACCCAGTACTTC. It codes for CASLRAGGPETQYF.

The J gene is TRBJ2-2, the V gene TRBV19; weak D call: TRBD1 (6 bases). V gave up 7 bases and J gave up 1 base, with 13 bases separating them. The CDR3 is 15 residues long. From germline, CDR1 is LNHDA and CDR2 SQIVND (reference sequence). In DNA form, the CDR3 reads TGTGCCAGTACTCACCTGACAGGGAACACCGGGGAGCTGTTTTTT. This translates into CASTHLTGNTGELFF.